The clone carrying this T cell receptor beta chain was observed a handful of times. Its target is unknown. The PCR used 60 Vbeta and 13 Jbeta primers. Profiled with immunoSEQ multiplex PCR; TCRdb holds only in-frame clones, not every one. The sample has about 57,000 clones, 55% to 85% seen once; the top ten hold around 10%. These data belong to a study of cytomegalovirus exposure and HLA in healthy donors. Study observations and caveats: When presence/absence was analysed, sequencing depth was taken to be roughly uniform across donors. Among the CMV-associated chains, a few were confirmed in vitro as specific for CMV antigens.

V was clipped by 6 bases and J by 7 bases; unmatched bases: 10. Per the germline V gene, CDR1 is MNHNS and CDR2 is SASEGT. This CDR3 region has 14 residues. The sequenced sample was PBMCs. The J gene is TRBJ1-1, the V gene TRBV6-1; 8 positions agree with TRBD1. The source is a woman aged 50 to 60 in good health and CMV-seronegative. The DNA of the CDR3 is TGTGCCAGCAGGCTCGGACAGGGCAGCGATGAAGCTTTCTTT. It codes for CASRLGQGSDEAFF.